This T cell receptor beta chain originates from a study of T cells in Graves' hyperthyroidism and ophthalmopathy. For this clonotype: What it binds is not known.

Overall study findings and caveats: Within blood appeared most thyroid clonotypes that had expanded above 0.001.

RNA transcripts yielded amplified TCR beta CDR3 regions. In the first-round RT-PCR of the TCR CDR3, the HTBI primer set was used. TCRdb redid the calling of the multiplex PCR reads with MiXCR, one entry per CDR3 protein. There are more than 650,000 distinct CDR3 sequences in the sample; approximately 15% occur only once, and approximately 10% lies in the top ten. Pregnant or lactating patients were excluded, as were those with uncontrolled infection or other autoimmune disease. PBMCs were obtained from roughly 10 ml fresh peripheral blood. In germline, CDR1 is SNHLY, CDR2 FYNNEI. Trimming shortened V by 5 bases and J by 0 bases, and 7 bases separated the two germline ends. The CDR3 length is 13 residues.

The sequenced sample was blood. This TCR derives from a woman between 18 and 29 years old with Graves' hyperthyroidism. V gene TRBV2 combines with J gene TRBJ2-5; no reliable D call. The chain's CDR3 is CASSQLYQETQYF. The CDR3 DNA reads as TGTGCCAGCAGTCAGTTGTACCAAGAGACCCAGTACTTC.